This record covers a single T cell receptor beta chain. Its antigen is unknown. The input lacks base qualities; no much larger clone sits a single base away. Library preparation used the immunoSEQ multiplex PCR assay. For the multiplex PCR, a mixture combining 60 forward primers for TCR Vbeta segments and 13 reverse primers for TCR Jbeta segments was used. The CDR3 region of rearranged TCR beta genes was amplified from genomic DNA by a multiplex PCR assay. On the Illumina HiSeq System, the amplified TCR beta libraries were sequenced as 87-base-pair reads. The paper's data handling went like this. Across the roughly 640 repertoires, a later analysis counted roughly 84 million unique TCR beta chains, 9 million to 14 million of which were shared by at least two donors. A nearest-neighbor algorithm error-corrected the raw reads and collapsed the reads into unique sequences, merging closely related sequences to remove PCR and sequencing errors. CDR3 sequences were aligned to IMGT reference sequences to assign V, D and J gene segments. For a sequence to be retained, at least a six-nucleotide match to both a V gene segment and a J gene segment was required. Rearrangements were classified as productive when the CDR3 lacked stop codons and remained in frame with V and J, and all other rearrangements were classified as non-productive. Following IMGT convention, CDR3 was defined as the stretch from the second conserved V-encoded cysteine to the conserved J-encoded phenylalanine. In an earlier analysis of approximately 590 of the donors, sequences lacking an unambiguous match to a single V gene segment were excluded. An earlier analysis of a few hundred of the donors called V segments functional above 56.7% productive rearrangements and segregating when the between-donor standard deviation exceeded 5%. A statistical classification framework was developed to diagnose cytomegalovirus status using the catalog of TCR beta chain sequences. In a later analysis, V and J genes were assigned by comparing TCR nucleotide sequences against IMGT/GENE-DB human TR gene sequences. A later analysis assigned CDR3 sequences and most-parsimonious VDJ recombination scenarios with the TCRdist pipeline. In a later analysis, each TCR beta chain was defined by its CDR3 amino acid sequence together with its V-gene family, and reads lacking a unique V-gene family were excluded. A later analysis removed 500 to 600 highly shared, low-generation-probability nucleotide sequences to deal with suspected cross-contamination and a sequencing artifact. A later analysis calculated a clonal expansion index for each public chain from normalized within-repertoire ranks of inferred template counts. In a later analysis, generation probabilities were computed with a VDJ recombination model fitted to out-of-frame rearrangements, and the resulting probabilities were checked against IGoR. A later analysis scored TCR-TCR, TCR-HLA and TCR-CMV co-occurrence with hypergeometric tests, applying a repertoire-size bias correction to TCR pairs. To estimate false discovery rates, a later analysis permuted the HLA or CMV assignments 20 times. In a later analysis, co-occurring TCRs were grouped using DBSCAN, with TCRdist sequence similarity added in when clustering inside HLA-allele-positive subsets. Co-occurrence clustering excluded repertoires with fewer than 30,000 or more than 120,000 public chains, plus five with anomalous nucleotide sharing. Not all clones reach the TCRdb copy of this immuneACCESS table, which keeps in-frame sequences only. Checked studies attribute under half of the gap to unresolved V genes and leave the rest unexplained. For V, J and clone size, that table is used; D and trimming come from the DNA. The sample data list about 200,000 clones, and more than 80% of these were observed just once. The ten largest clonotypes hold 2.9% of the sample.

CDR1 is given as SGHDT and CDR2 as YYEEEE, both from the germline V gene. The cysteine opens and the phenylalanine closes a CDR3 of 15 amino acids. Only the CDR3 portion is preserved as DNA: 45 bases, with reading frame beginning at the first base. V is clipped by 2 bases and J by 6 bases, and the sequence between their germline boundaries is 17 bases long. The cohort comprised approximately 700 healthy bone marrow donors. All cohort members were sampled while nominally healthy, although unrecorded immune exposures were likely present. The donor tested CMV seronegative, placing the donor among the 350 or so seronegative members of the cohort. A peripheral blood sample was provided by each donor, and peripheral blood mononuclear cells were used for TCR beta sequencing. Genomic DNA extraction from the blood cell samples was performed with the Qiagen DNeasy Blood Extraction Kit. The data originate from a study of cytomegalovirus exposure and HLA in healthy donors (TCRdb year 2017). About the study as a whole: In an earlier analysis of 550 to 750 of the donors, 276 Gb of sequence data and roughly 100 million unique TCR beta sequences from roughly 190 million T cells were reported. An early release that covered fewer than 800 HLA-typed donors contained approximately 300 gigabases of sequencing data and tens of millions of unique TCR sequences. Of the 300 to 500 genotyped donors, more than 75% were placed in the genetic ancestry cluster associated with self-reported Caucasian donors. The aim of the study was to test whether cataloging public T cell receptors could identify signatures of past pathogen exposure. The study profiled the T cell repertoires of approximately 700 subjects by immunosequencing and related them to cytomegalovirus serostatus. In addition to the first cohort of 666 subjects, a separate validation cohort of approximately 120 different subjects was used. To predict cytomegalovirus infection status, the study combined high-throughput TCR immunosequencing, statistical association of individual TCRs with disease status, and machine learning. A later analysis re-examined previously published TCR beta repertoires from roughly 650 donors and added high-resolution HLA genotyping to investigate patterns of TCR occurrence. Rather than using new phenotypic data, the later analysis identified candidate immune exposures from TCR beta sequences and from how often those sequences occurred across donors. In an earlier analysis of roughly 600 of the donors, high-throughput TCR beta sequencing was used to judge whether each TCR beta V gene segment behaved as functional or pseudogenic. Donor age, sex, ethnicity and CMV serostatus were compiled together with the repertoire data. In a later genetic analysis, genome-wide SNP genotypes for about 65% of the roughly 700 donors were used, and that subset was treated as a discovery cohort. All discovery cohort repertoires had been generated on a single sequencing platform. Class I and class II HLA loci were covered by the typing at four-digit resolution. The number of donors typed differed by locus, with about 629-630 for A, B, C, DRB1 and DQB1, over 500 for DQA1, 600 to 610 for DPA1, and some 440 for DPB1. About five DR-DQ haplotypes were treated as single units for association and clustering because of strong linkage in the cohort. On average, around 240,000 unique TCR beta nucleotide sequences were sequenced per donor among several hundred genotyped donors of the cohort, with roughly 18% of those sequences being non-productive.

Results and caveats for the whole study, not just this receptor: Because counts were too low, 15 to 20 rarely observed V segments, including chromosome 9 orphons, were excluded from the earlier analysis of a few hundred of the donors. According to a later analysis, TCR association rates differed among HLA loci, with DRB1 alleles showing the most associated TCRs and HLA-C alleles showing the fewest. When HLA alleles, especially DR and DQ, strongly co-occurred, attributing TCR associations to individual alleles was difficult. In this cohort, only TCR beta chains were sequenced, and detectable features were limited by the absence of alpha or paired-chain data. In a later analysis, several top co-occurrence clusters were reported to appear linked to parvovirus B19, influenza, CMV and Epstein-Barr virus. A further reported finding was that TCR beta sequences accurately predicted the HLA-A and HLA-B alleles for most subjects in the first cohort. Linkage disequilibrium might explain the correlated functional status among segregating V segments, but an unknown experimental factor could not be excluded. A total of about 150 TCR beta chains were listed by the study as associated with cytomegalovirus. An earlier analysis of approximately 530 of the donors showed that most TCR beta V segments appeared in productive rearrangements either about 87% or about 30% of the time, which broadly matched IMGT annotations. At a false discovery rate of 0.05, a later analysis linked under 20,000 TCR beta sequences to specific HLA alleles. Because some donors lacked HLA typing at each locus, the association tests relied only on the typed subset. According to a later genetic analysis, donors in an Asian-associated ancestry cluster had fewer N-insertions in productive TCRs than the approximately 700-donor mean. Most CMV-associated TCR beta chains appeared to be HLA-restricted in a later analysis, and the HLA associations seemed to be driven largely by CMV exposure. In vitro tests confirmed that a few of the cytomegalovirus-associated TCR beta chains recognize cytomegalovirus antigens. It was suggested by the authors that the approach could potentially be generalized to other disease states and immunological phenotypes. The only immune exposure information available for the cohort was CMV serostatus. V-gene and J-gene trimming of TCR beta chains was associated with a missense DCLRE1C variant in a later genetic analysis, and the association was replicated in an independent cohort. Compared with equally common non-associated chains, HLA-associated TCR beta chains in a later analysis were more clonally expanded and had lower generation probabilities. A cluster of highly shared sequence variants was judged likely to represent a technical artifact of the sequencing pipeline. The classifier was reported to diagnose cytomegalovirus status with high specificity and sensitivity in both the original cohort and the validation cohort. Some IMGT-functional V segments, including TRBV6-2 and TRBV6-3, could not be distinguished by the 87-base-pair reads and were therefore excluded. Presence/absence analyses assumed roughly uniform sequencing depth across donors, an assumption that may not hold. Across donors, most TCR sequences were observed very rarely, whereas some public TCRs were present in many individuals.

This sequence originates from a man aged 25-40 years in good health and CMV-seronegative. Sequencing input: PBMCs. Here the chain combines TRBV5-6 and TRBJ1-2, with TRBD1 as a weak D call on 5 bases. CDR3 reads: CASSFGTQTWNGYTF. The DNA sequence is TGTGCCAGCAGCTTCGGGACTCAAACATGGAATGGCTACACCTTC.